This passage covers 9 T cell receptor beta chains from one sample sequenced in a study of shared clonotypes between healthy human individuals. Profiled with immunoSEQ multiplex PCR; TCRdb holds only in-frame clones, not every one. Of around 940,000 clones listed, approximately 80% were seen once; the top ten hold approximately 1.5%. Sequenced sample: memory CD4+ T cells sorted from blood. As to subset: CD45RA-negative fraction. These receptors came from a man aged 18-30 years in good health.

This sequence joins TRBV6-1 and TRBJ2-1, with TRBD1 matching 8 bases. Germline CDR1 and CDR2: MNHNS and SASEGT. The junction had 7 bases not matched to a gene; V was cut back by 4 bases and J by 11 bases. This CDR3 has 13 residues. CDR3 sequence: CASSGWDRPQQFF. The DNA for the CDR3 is TGTGCCAGCAGTGGATGGGACAGGCCTCAGCAGTTCTTC.

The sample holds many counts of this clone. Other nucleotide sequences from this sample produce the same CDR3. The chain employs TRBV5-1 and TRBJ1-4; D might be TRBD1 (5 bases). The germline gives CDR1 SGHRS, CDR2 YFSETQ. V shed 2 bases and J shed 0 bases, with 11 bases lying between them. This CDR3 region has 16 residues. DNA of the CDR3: TGCGCCAGCAGCTTCGGGACCCCCTCAACTAATGAAAAACTGTTTTTT. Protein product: CASSFGTPSTNEKLFF.

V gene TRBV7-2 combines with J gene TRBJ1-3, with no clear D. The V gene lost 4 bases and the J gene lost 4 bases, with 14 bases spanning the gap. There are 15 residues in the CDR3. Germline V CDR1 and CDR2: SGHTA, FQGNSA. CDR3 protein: CASSWARASGNTIYF. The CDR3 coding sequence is TGTGCCAGCAGCTGGGCGAGGGCATCGGGAAACACCATATATTTT.

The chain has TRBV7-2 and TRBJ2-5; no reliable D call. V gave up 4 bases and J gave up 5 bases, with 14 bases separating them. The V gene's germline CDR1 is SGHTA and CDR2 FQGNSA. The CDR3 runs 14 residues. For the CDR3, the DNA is TGTGCCAGCAGCTCTGCTCGTTATAGCGAGACCCAGTACTTC. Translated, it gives CASSSARYSETQYF. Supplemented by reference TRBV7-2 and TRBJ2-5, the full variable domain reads GAGVSQSPSNKVTEKGKDVELRCDPISGHTALYWYRQSLGQGLEFLIYFQGNSAPDKSGLPSDRFSAERTGGSVSTLTIQRTQQEDSAVYLCASSSARYSETQYFGPGTRLLVL.

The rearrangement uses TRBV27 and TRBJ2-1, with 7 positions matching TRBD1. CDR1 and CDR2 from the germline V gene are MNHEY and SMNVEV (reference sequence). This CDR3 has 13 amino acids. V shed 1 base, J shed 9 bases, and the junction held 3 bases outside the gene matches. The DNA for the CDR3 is TGTGCCAGCAGTTTATTCCCAGGGGGTGAGCAGTTCTTC. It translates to CASSLFPGGEQFF.

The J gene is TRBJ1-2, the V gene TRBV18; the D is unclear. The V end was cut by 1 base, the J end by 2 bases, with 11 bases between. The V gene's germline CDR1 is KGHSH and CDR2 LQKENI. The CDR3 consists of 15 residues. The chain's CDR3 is CASSPRRDTNYGYTF. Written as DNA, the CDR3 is TGTGCCAGCTCACCACGAAGGGATACCAACTATGGCTACACCTTC.

Here the CDR3 DNA reads TGTGCCAGCAGCTTGGCGGGGAGCTCCTACGAGCAGTACTTC. Its protein product is CASSLAGSSYEQYF. This chain joins TRBV7-9 and TRBJ2-7, with a possible D match to TRBD2 (6 bases). CDR1 SEHNR and CDR2 FQNEAQ come from the germline V gene (reference sequence). The CDR3 is made up of 14 amino acids. V was shortened by 3 bases and J by 0 bases, with 9 bases between the two germline ends.

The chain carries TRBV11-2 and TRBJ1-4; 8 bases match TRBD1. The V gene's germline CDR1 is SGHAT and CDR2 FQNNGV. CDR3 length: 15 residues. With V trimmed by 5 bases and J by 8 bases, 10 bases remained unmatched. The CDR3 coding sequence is TGTGCCAGCAGCCTACTAGACAGGGGAGGGGAAAAACTGTTTTTT. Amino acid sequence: CASSLLDRGGEKLFF.

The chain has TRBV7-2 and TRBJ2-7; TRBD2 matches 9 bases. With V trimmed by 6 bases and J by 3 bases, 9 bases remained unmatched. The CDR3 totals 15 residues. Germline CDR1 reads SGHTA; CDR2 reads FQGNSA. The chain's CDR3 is CASRPSAGGLYEQYF. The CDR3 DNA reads TGTGCCAGCAGACCAAGCGCGGGAGGGCTCTACGAGCAGTACTTC.